This T cell receptor (beta chain) came from a study of cytomegalovirus exposure and HLA in healthy donors. Notes on the study in general: TCR beta sequences reportedly predicted most subjects' HLA-A and HLA-B alleles accurately. For TCR beta chains, V- and J-gene trimming was later linked to a missense DCLRE1C variant.

CDR1 SSHAT and CDR2 FNYEAQ come from the germline V gene (reference sequence). The CDR3 has 15 residues. Primers for the PCR totalled 60 Vbeta and 13 Jbeta. TCRdb keeps only in-frame clones here, not all; method: immunoSEQ multiplex PCR. The data hold nearly 110,000 clones, with less than 85% observed a single time. This clone was counted only a few times. Its antigen is not known. The material sequenced was PBMCs. The TCR originated in a woman in her thirties or forties in good health and CMV-seropositive. The rearrangement joins TRBV7-7 to TRBJ2-5, with D possibly being TRBD2 (7 bases). CDR3 residues: CAITRRRGGTETQYF. Here the CDR3 DNA reads TGTGCTATCACCCGGAGAAGGGGGGGCACGGAGACCCAGTACTTC.